These 27 T cell receptor beta chains were all obtained from the same sample, sequenced in a study of blood T cell repertoires in COVID-19. The data were produced by immunoSEQ multiplex PCR, yet TCRdb's version contains in-frame clones alone and is incomplete. The sample gives 200,000 to 250,000 clones, about nine tenths of which show up once; 6.2% is in the top ten. The sample consisted of peripheral blood. The receptors come from a man aged 55 to 70 with acute or convalescent COVID-19.

The chain has TRBV5-5 and TRBJ2-1, with a weak D call TRBD2 (6 bases). Germline values: CDR1 SGHKS, CDR2 YYEKEE (reference sequence). The CDR3 extends over 14 amino acids. V gave up 2 bases and J gave up 9 bases, with 15 bases separating them. CDR3 in DNA: TGTGCCAGCAGCTTCGGGACTGAGCGTCGTGAGCAGTTCTTC. Encoded protein: CASSFGTERREQFF. Using reference TRBV5-5 and TRBJ2-1 for the parts outside the CDR3, the full variable domain is DAGVTQSPTHLIKTRGQQVTLRCSPISGHKSVSWYQQVLGQGPQFIFQYYEKEERGRGNFPDRFSARQFPNYSSELNVNALLLGDSALYLCASSFGTERREQFFGPGTRLTVL.

This clone has a handful of counts. The chain combines TRBV6-4 with TRBJ1-5; D uncertain. The V and J ends lost 3 bases and 3 bases respectively, with 6 bases between them. The CDR3 covers 13 residues. Per germline, CDR1 MRHNA and CDR2 SNTAGT. The DNA of the CDR3 is TGTGCCAGCAGTGAACAGATCAATCAGCCCCAGCATTTT. Translation gives CASSEQINQPQHF.

This clone has a single count. V usage is TRBV27 and J usage is TRBJ2-7, with 12 bases lining up with TRBD2. This CDR3 region has 16 residues. J lost 0 bases, V lost 5 bases, and 5 bases had no gene match. In germline, CDR1 is MNHEY, CDR2 SMNVEV (reference sequence). The CDR3 reads CASSNLAGGFSYEQYF. The CDR3, as DNA: TGTGCCAGCAGTAACCTAGCGGGAGGGTTCTCCTACGAGCAGTACTTC.

The chain couples TRBV5-1 to TRBJ2-1; 8 bases are a match to TRBD2. The CDR3 is 15 residues long. CDR1 SGHRS and CDR2 YFSETQ come from the germline V gene. The junction had 3 bases not matched to a gene; V was cut back by 1 base and J by 3 bases. This CDR3 reads CASSLRLAGYNEQFF. DNA of the CDR3: TGCGCCAGCAGCTTGCGCCTAGCGGGCTACAATGAGCAGTTCTTC.

The V and J genes are TRBV5-1 and TRBJ2-3; D is ambiguous. This CDR3 is built from 15 residues. The ends were cut back, 0 bases at V and 4 bases at J, with 12 bases in the middle. In germline, CDR1 is SGHRS, CDR2 YFSETQ. CDR3 coding DNA: TGCGCCAGCAGCTTGGGGATCTCCGCGGCAGATACGCAGTATTTT. It yields the protein CASSLGISAADTQYF.

This chain uses TRBV24-1 with TRBJ2-5; 12 nucleotides match TRBD1. Germline-derived CDR1 and CDR2 are KGHDR and SFDVKD. The V and J ends lost 4 bases and 5 bases, in that order; junction bases with no gene match: 7. The CDR3 runs 16 residues. CDR3 region: CATSDQGQGARETQYF. The CDR3 DNA sequence: TGTGCCACCAGTGACCAGGGACAGGGGGCTAGGGAGACCCAGTACTTC.

The V call is TRBV11-2, the J call TRBJ2-7; 9 positions match TRBD1. Germline CDR1 SGHAT, CDR2 FQNNGV. V lost 0 bases to trimming and J lost 4 bases; unmatched junction nucleotides: 4. The CDR3 is made up of 15 amino acids. CDR3 nucleotides: TGTGCCAGCAGCTTAGATGTGGGACAGGGTTACGAGCAGTACTTC. Residues: CASSLDVGQGYEQYF.

The chain recombines TRBV5-1 with TRBJ1-1; D is unclear. The CDR3 runs to 12 residues. Between the trimmed V and J ends, which lost 1 base and 7 bases, there was a span of 8 bases. Per the germline V gene, CDR1 is SGHRS and CDR2 is YFSETQ. CDR3: CASSLTENEAFF. CDR3 DNA sequence: TGCGCCAGCAGCTTGACCGAGAATGAAGCTTTCTTT. The complete variable domain, with remaining parts taken from reference TRBV5-1 and TRBJ1-1, reads KAGVTQTPRYLIKTRGQQVTLSCSPISGHRSVSWYQQTPGQGLQFLFEYFSETQRNKGNFPGRFSGRQFSNSRSEMNVSTLELGDSALYLCASSLTENEAFFGQGTRLTVV.

The rearrangement links TRBV7-6 to TRBJ2-2; 8 bases fit TRBD1. The V gene end was trimmed by 5 bases and the J gene end by 7 bases; junction bases not matched to a gene: 6. The CDR3 loop spans 14 amino acids. Germline V gene data show CDR1 as SGHVS and CDR2 as FNYEAQ. The CDR3 DNA sequence: TGTGCCAGCAGCCGGACAGGGACGGGCGGGGAGCTGTTTTTT. Protein sequence: CASSRTGTGGELFF.

This chain links TRBV7-9 with TRBJ1-1, with TRBD1 as a possible D gene (6 bases). Trimming stripped 5 bases from V and 7 bases from J, with 17 bases between. The germline V gene encodes CDR1 SEHNR and CDR2 FQNEAQ (reference sequence). The CDR3 spans 14 residues. The CDR3, as DNA: TGTGCCAGCAGCGCTAGAGCCACAGGGATTGAAGCTTTCTTT. Translated: CASSARATGIEAFF.

This clone was picked up a small number of times. The chain joins TRBV19 to TRBJ1-1, with a tentative D call TRBD1 (5 bases). The CDR3 consists of 12 residues. Germline V gene data show CDR1 as LNHDA and CDR2 as SQIVND (reference sequence). V dropped 7 bases and J dropped 4 bases, with 10 bases sitting between them. DNA of the CDR3: TGTGCCAGTACAGGGTTCTCCACTGAAGCTTTCTTT. Translation: CASTGFSTEAFF.

This clone was seen more than once but under ten times. V and J are TRBV5-4 and TRBJ2-3; D may be TRBD2 (7 bases). The germline gives CDR1 SGHNT, CDR2 YYREEE (reference sequence). The CDR3 sequence is 15 residues long. V was trimmed by 2 bases and J by 1 base, leaving 11 bases between them. CDR3 bases: TGTGCCAGCAGCTTTCGGGGGGCCGGCACAGATACGCAGTATTTT. Translating it yields CASSFRGAGTDTQYF.

This clone was counted once. CDR3 sequence: CASSFDGVVGGGTDTQYF. DNA for the CDR3: TGTGCCAGCAGCTTTGATGGGGTTGTCGGGGGTGGCACAGATACGCAGTATTTT. This chain links TRBV5-6 with TRBJ2-3; the D gene is possibly TRBD2 (6 bases). This CDR3 is built from 18 residues. Germline assignment: CDR1 SGHDT and CDR2 YYEEEE. V was clipped by 2 bases and J by 1 base, with 20 bases between them.

The genes are TRBV7-3 and TRBJ2-3; D perhaps matches TRBD2 (5 bases). Germline CDR1 SGHTA, CDR2 FQGTGA. V shed 5 bases and J shed 4 bases, with 10 bases lying between them. The CDR3 loop spans 13 amino acids. CDR3 amino acids: CASSPTGADTQYF. The CDR3 nucleotides are TGTGCCAGCAGCCCCACCGGGGCAGATACGCAGTATTTT.

The chain links TRBV29-1 to TRBJ1-2, with D possibly being TRBD1 (6 bases). CDR1 is SQVTM, CDR2 ANQGSEA, per germline. V lost 8 bases, J lost 8 bases, and 21 bases lay in between. CDR3 length: 13 residues. The CDR3 DNA reads as TGCAGCAGCCGGGACACTTTACTAGGGGGCTACACCTTC. Its protein is CSSRDTLLGGYTF.

Only a few counts were recorded for this clone. CDR3 in amino acids: CASSLTSGTTQFF. Written as DNA, the CDR3 is TGTGCCAGCAGTTTAACTAGCGGGACTACCCAGTTCTTC. The V and J genes are TRBV28 and TRBJ2-1, with 10 bases identical to TRBD2. V lost 2 bases, J lost 13 bases, and 5 bases stayed unmatched. Germline loops: CDR1 MDHEN, CDR2 SYDVKM. The CDR3 is 13 amino acids.

A single count supports this clone. The rearrangement joins TRBV6-5 to TRBJ1-2, with 8 bases lining up with TRBD1. After removal of 8 bases from V and 5 bases from J, the junction contained 4 bases not matched to a gene. CDR3 length: 12 residues. Germline loops: CDR1 MNHEY, CDR2 SVGAGI. CDR3: CASGGQAYGYTF. The CDR3 DNA reads as TGTGCCAGCGGGGGACAGGCTTATGGCTACACCTTC.

This rearrangement joins TRBV28 to TRBJ2-4; possible D gene TRBD1, 5 bases. The CDR3 is 15 amino acids. V lost 5 bases to trimming and J lost 1 base, with 12 bases between them. CDR1 and CDR2 (germline): MDHEN, SYDVKM. This chain's CDR3 is CASSNRGSAKNIQYF. The CDR3 region has the DNA TGTGCCAGCAGTAATAGGGGATCGGCCAAAAACATTCAGTACTTC.

The chain carries TRBV7-2 and TRBJ2-1; D may be TRBD1 (5 bases). Germline V gene data show CDR1 as SGHTA and CDR2 as FQGNSA. V was shortened by 4 bases and J by 10 bases, with 14 bases between the two germline ends. This CDR3 region has 13 residues. CDR3 DNA: TGTGCCAGCAGCTCCAGGACGTCAGGGGAGCAGTTCTTC. It yields the protein CASSSRTSGEQFF.

V and J are TRBV2 and TRBJ2-7; a possible D gene is TRBD2 (7 bases). The germline V gene encodes CDR1 SNHLY and CDR2 FYNNEI. The CDR3 is 13 amino acids. With 6 bases removed from V and 1 base from J, the gap between germline ends came to 10 bases. In DNA, the CDR3 is TGTGCCAGCAGGGGGGGGACATCCTACGAGCAGTACTTC. This codes for CASRGGTSYEQYF.

The rearrangement joins TRBV11-2 to TRBJ1-2; the match to TRBD1 covers 12 bases. The V gene's germline CDR1 is SGHAT and CDR2 FQNNGV. V shed 0 bases and J 5 bases; nucleotides not matched to a gene: 10. The CDR3 consists of 18 residues. The CDR3 is CASSLDVGQGARGYGYTF. In DNA form, the CDR3 reads TGTGCCAGCAGCTTAGATGTGGGACAGGGGGCGCGCGGGTATGGCTACACCTTC.

The rearrangement uses TRBV5-6 and TRBJ1-2; TRBD1 matches 9 bases. The CDR3 contains 15 residues. The V segment lost 2 bases and the J segment 4 bases; nucleotides outside the gene matches: 6. CDR1 SGHDT and CDR2 YYEEEE come from the germline V gene. The CDR3 DNA reads as TGTGCCAGCAGCTTCCGGGACAGGGCCACCTATGGCTACACCTTC. This encodes CASSFRDRATYGYTF.

The sample holds one count of this clone. The chain couples TRBV2 to TRBJ1-5; 7 bases fit TRBD1. The junction had 8 bases not matched to a gene; V was cut back by 3 bases and J by 0 bases. Per the germline V gene, CDR1 is SNHLY and CDR2 is FYNNEI. The CDR3 is 17 amino acids. This CDR3 is CASSEGTAPDSNQPQHF. In nucleotides, the CDR3 is TGTGCCAGCAGTGAGGGGACAGCACCGGATAGCAATCAGCCCCAGCATTTT.

This clone has a single count. The V gene is TRBV7-2, the J gene TRBJ2-2, with D uncertain. Germline V gene sequence: CDR1 SGHTA, CDR2 FQGNSA. The CDR3 extends over 14 amino acids. The V end lost 4 bases, the J end lost 4 bases, and 10 bases lay between the germline ends. The CDR3 bases are TGTGCCAGCAGCTCCGACCCGGGCACCGGGGAGCTGTTTTTT. Its protein is CASSSDPGTGELFF.

This chain joins TRBV14 and TRBJ1-2, with D unclear. V gave up 4 bases and J gave up 0 bases, with 3 bases separating them. From germline, CDR1 is SGHDN and CDR2 FVKESK. The CDR3 runs to 12 residues. This chain's CDR3 is CASSLANYGYTF. DNA for the CDR3: TGTGCCAGCAGCCTCGCTAACTATGGCTACACCTTC.

Only a few counts were recorded for this clone. This chain uses TRBV6-6 with TRBJ2-7; D remains ambiguous. Trimming removed 4 bases at V and 6 bases at J, with 10 bases between. Germline V gene data show CDR1 as MNHNY and CDR2 as SVGAGI (reference sequence). This CDR3 is 12 amino acids long. CDR3 nucleotide sequence: TGTGCCAGCAGTTTGTCCTCCGGCGAGCAGTACTTC. Encoded protein: CASSLSSGEQYF.

This clone was recorded only once. J is TRBJ2-7 and V is TRBV4-2, with 9 bases aligning to TRBD1. There are 16 residues in the CDR3. With 0 bases clipped from V and 2 bases from J, the junction kept 5 bases outside the gene matches. CDR1 LGHNA and CDR2 YNFKEQ come from the germline V gene. CDR3 sequence reads: CASSQDSGQGTYEQYF. The DNA for the CDR3 is TGTGCCAGCAGCCAAGATAGCGGACAGGGGACCTACGAGCAGTACTTC.